What follows describes a single T cell receptor beta chain. Germline CDR1 and CDR2: SGHNT and YENEEA. The CDR3 sequence is 13 residues long. Trimming left V 5 bases short and J 7 bases short, with 12 bases between. Repertoires were generated with immunoSEQ multiplex PCR, while TCRdb's copy carries only in-frame clones and drops some. The profile covers approximately 100,000 clones, with more than 85% appearing a single time and 2.5% to 4% taken by the ten largest. This specimen belongs to a study of T cell changes during pregnancy in multiple sclerosis. The J gene is TRBJ2-1, the V gene TRBV11-3, with D possibly TRBD2 on 6 matching bases. This sequence was found in a female donor with multiple sclerosis, enrolled in a pregnancy study. This specimen consisted of peripheral blood, obtained in the second trimester of pregnancy. This chain's CDR3 is CASSPGGRNEQFF. The CDR3 DNA reads TGTGCCAGCAGCCCCGGAGGGCGGAATGAGCAGTTCTTC.